Sequencing of this T cell receptor beta chain was carried out in a study of control samples from healthy donors and cancer patients. CDR3 size: 15 residues. V lost 4 bases and J 7 bases, leaving 14 bases between the germline ends. Germline V lookup: CDR1 SGHTA, CDR2 FQGNSA. Sequencing used immunoSEQ multiplex PCR; TCRdb keeps in-frame clones, though not all of them. The data contain about 82,000 clones, more than 75% of them singletons. This chain uses TRBV7-2 with TRBJ1-6; a possible D gene is TRBD1 (5 bases). This TCR derives from a man aged 50 or older in good health. The sample comprised blood. In nucleotides, the CDR3 is TGTGCCAGCAGCTCCTGGGGGACTGGGAATTCACCCCTCCACTTT. Protein: CASSSWGTGNSPLHF.